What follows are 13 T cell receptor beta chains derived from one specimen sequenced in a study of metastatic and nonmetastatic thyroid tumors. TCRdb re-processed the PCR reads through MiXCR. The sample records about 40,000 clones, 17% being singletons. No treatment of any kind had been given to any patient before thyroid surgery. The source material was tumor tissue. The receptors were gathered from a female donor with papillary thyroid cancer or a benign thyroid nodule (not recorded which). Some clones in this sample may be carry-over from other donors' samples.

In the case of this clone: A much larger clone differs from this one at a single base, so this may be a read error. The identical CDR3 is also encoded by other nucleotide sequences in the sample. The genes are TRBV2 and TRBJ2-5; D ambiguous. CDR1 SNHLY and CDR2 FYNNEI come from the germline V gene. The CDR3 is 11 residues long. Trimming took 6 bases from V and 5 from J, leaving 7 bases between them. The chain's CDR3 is CASSLGETQYF. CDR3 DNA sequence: TGTGCCAGCAGCCTAGGTGAGACCCAGTACTTC.

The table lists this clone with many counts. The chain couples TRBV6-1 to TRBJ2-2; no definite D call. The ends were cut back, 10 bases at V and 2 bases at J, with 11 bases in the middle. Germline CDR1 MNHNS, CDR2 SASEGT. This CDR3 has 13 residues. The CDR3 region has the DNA TGTGCCACCTTTAGTGTCAACACCGGGGAGCTGTTTTTT. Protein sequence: CATFSVNTGELFF.

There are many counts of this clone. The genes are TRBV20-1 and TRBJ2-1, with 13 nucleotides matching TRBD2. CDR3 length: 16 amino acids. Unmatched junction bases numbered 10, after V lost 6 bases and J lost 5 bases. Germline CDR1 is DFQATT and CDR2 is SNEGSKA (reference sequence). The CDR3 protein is CSAIGLAGAGNNEQFF. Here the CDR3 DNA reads TGCAGTGCAATAGGACTAGCGGGAGCAGGCAACAATGAGCAGTTCTTC.

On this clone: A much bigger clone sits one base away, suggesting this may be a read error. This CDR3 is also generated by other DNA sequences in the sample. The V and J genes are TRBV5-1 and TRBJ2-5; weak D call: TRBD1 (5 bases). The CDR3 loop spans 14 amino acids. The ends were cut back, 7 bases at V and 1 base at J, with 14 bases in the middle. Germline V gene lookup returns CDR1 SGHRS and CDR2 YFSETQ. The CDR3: CASSPTGSQETQYF. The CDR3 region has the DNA TGCGCCAGCTCTCCTACAGGTAGCCAAGAGACCCAGTACTTC.

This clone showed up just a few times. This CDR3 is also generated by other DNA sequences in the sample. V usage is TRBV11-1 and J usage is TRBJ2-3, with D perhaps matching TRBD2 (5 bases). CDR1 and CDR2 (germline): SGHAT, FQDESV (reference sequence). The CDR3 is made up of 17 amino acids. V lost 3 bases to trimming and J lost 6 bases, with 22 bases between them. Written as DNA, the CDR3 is TGTGCCAGCAGCTTGGAGGCTCGCGGTATTCTTGTGGATACGCAGTATTTT. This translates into CASSLEARGILVDTQYF.

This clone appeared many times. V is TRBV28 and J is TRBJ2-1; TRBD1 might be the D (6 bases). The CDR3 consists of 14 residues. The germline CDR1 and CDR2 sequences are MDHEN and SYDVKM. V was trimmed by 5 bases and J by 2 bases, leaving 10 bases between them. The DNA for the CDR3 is TGTGCCAGCAGTACAGGGTACCCCTACAATGAGCAGTTCTTC. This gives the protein CASSTGYPYNEQFF. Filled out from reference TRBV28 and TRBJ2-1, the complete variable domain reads DVKVTQSSRYLVKRTGEKVFLECVQDMDHENMFWYRQDPGLGLRLIYFSYDVKMKEKGDIPEGYSVSREKKERFSLILESASTNQTSMYLCASSTGYPYNEQFFGPGTRLTVL.

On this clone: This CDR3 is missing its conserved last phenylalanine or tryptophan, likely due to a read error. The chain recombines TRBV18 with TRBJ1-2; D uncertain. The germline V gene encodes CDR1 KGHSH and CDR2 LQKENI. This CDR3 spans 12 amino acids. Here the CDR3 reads CDSSPTADGYTL. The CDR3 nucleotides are TGTGACAGCTCACCAACTGCGGATGGCTACACCTTA.

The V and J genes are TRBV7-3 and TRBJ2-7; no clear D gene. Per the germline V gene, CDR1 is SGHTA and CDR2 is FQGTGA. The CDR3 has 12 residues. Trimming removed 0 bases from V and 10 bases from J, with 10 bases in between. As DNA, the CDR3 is TGTGCCAGCAGCTTAACAGTGGGCGATCAGTACTTC. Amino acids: CASSLTVGDQYF.

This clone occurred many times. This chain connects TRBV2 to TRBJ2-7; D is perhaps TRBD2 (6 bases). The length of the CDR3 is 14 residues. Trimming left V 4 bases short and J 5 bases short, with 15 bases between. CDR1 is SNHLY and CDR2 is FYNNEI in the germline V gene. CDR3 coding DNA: TGTGCCAGCAGTGGTAGACTAGGGAGAAACGAGCAGTACTTC. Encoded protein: CASSGRLGRNEQYF.

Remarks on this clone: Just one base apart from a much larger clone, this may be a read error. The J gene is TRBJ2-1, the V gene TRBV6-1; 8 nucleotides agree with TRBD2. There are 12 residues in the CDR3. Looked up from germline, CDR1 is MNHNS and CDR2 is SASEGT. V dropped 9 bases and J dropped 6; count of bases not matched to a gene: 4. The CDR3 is CARTGGINEQFF. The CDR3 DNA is TGTGCCAGAACGGGAGGGATCAATGAGCAGTTCTTC.

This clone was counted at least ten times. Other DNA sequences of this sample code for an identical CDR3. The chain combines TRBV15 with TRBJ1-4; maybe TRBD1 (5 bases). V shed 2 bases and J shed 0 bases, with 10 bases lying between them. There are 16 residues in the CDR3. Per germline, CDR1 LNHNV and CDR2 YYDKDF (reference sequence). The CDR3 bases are TGTGCCACCAGCAGATCCCGACAGTCAACTAATGAAAAACTGTTTTTT. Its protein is CATSRSRQSTNEKLFF.

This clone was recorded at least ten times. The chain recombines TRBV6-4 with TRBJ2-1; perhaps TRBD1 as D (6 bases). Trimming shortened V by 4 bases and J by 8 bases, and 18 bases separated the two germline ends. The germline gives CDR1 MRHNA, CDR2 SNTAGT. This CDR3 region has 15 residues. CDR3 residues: CASSVRAGANDEQFF. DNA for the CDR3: TGTGCCAGCAGTGTTAGGGCAGGGGCCAACGATGAGCAGTTCTTC.

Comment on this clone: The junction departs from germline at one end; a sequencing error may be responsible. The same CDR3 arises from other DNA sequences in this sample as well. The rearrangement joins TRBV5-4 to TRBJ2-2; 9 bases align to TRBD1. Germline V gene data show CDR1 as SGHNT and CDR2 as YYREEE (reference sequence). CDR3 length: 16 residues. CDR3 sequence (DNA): TGTGCCAGCAGCTCACGACCGACAGGGGGGCCCGGGGAGTTGTTTTTT. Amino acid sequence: CASSSRPTGGPGELFF. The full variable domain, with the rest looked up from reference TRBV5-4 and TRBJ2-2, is ETGVTQSPTHLIKTRGQQVTLRCSSQSGHNTVSWYQQALGQGPQFIFQYYREEENGRGNFPPRFSGLQFPNYSSELNVNALELDDSALYLCASSSRPTGGPGELFFGEGSRLTVL.